The clone carrying this TCR beta chain was found a few times. Its antigen remains unknown. The sample's time point: persistent/refractory GD, antithyroid drugs over 5 years with positive TRAb. Generation of the TCR library employed RNA extracted from PBMCs. The data were obtained in a study of regulatory T cells in long-lasting Graves disease. CDR3 length: 13 amino acids. Per germline, CDR1 ENHRY and CDR2 SYGVKD. Library construction for TCR beta used iRepertoire HTBI primers and Arm-PCR of CDR3 regions. From the multiplex PCR reads, TCRdb called clonotypes with MiXCR, one entry per CDR3 protein. The sample has 350,000 to 450,000 distinct CDR3 sequences, under 25% seen once. Whole-study findings and limits: Small sample size may have lowered accuracy. Among samples with persistent disease, TRBV28, TRBJ1-2 and TRBJ2-5 were favored.

Sequencing was performed on peripheral blood mononuclear cells (PBMCs), taken when the disease was refractory, from a patient treated with antithyroid drugs. This TCR derives from a female donor with Graves disease. The chain employs TRBV10-3 and TRBJ2-5; D unresolved. The J call may be faulty, since TRBJ2-1 better matches the DNA end. The CDR3 here is CAISRLGNNEQFF. The CDR3 nucleotides are TGTGCCATCAGTAGGCTTGGAAACAATGAGCAGTTCTTC.